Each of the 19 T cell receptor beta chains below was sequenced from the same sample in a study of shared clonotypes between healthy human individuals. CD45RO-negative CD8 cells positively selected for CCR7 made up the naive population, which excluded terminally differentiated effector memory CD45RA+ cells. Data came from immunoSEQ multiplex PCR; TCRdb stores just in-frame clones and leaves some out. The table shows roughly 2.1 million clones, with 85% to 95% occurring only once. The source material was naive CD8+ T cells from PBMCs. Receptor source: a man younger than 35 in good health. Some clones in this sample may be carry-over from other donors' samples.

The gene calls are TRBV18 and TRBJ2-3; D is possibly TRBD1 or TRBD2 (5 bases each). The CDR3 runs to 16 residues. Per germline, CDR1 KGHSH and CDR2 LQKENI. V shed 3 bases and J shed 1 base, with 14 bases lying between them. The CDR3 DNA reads TGTGCCAGCTCACCTTTTCCAGGGCGGGGCACAGATACGCAGTATTTT. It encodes CASSPFPGRGTDTQYF.

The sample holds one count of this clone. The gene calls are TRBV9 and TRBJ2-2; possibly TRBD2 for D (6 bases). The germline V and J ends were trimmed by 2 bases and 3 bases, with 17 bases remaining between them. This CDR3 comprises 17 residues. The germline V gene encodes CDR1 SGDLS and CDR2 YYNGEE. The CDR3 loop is CASSVGGSKFYTGELFF. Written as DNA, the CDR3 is TGTGCCAGCAGCGTCGGAGGGAGTAAGTTTTACACCGGGGAGCTGTTTTTT.

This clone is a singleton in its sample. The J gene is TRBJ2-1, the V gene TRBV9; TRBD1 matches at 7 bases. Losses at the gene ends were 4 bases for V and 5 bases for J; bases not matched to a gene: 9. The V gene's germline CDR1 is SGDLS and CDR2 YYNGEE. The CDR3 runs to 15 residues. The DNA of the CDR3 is TGTGCCAGCAGCTCGGGGCAGGGGGAAAACAATGAGCAGTTCTTC. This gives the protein CASSSGQGENNEQFF. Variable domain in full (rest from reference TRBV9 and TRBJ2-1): DSGVTQTPKHLITATGQRVTLRCSPRSGDLSVYWYQQSLDQGLQFLIQYYNGEERAKGNILERFSAQQFPDLHSELNLSSLELGDSALYFCASSSGQGENNEQFFGPGTRLTVL.

The CDR3 DNA reads as TGTGCCAGCAGTCCCGGACTAGCGGGGCCCCTGGAGCTGTTTTTT. This codes for CASSPGLAGPLELFF. J is TRBJ2-2 and V is TRBV27; TRBD2 agrees at 12 bases. V was clipped by 5 bases and J by 10 bases; unmatched bases: 8. CDR3 size: 15 residues. Per the germline V gene, CDR1 is MNHEY and CDR2 is SMNVEV (reference sequence).

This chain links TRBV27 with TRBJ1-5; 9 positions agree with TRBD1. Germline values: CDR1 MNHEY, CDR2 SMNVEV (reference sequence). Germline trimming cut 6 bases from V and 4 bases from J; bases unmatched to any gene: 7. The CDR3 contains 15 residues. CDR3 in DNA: TGTGCCAGCAGCACCTCGACAGGGGGAAATCAGCCCCAGCATTTT. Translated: CASSTSTGGNQPQHF.

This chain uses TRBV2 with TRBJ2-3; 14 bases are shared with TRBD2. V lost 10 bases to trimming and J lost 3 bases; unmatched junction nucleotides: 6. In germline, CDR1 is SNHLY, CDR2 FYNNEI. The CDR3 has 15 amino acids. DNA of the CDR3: TGTGCCACAAGACTAGCGGGAGGGGTGACAGATACGCAGTATTTT. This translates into CATRLAGGVTDTQYF.

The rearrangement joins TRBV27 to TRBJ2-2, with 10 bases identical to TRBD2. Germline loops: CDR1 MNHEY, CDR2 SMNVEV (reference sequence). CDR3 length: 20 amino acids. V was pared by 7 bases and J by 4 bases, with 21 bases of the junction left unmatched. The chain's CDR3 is CASIPLTGRAGGFSTGELFF. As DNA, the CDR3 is TGTGCCAGCATCCCCTTGACCGGGCGAGCGGGAGGGTTCAGCACCGGGGAGCTGTTTTTT.

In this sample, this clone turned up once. This chain's CDR3 is CAISESLAGVEQYF. The CDR3 region has the DNA TGTGCCATCAGTGAATCGCTAGCGGGAGTTGAGCAGTACTTC. This chain connects TRBV10-3 to TRBJ2-7, with 10 bases fitting TRBD2. The J segment lost 7 bases and the V segment lost 3 bases, leaving 6 bases of the junction unmatched. The germline gives CDR1 ENHRY, CDR2 SYGVKD. The CDR3 contains 14 residues.

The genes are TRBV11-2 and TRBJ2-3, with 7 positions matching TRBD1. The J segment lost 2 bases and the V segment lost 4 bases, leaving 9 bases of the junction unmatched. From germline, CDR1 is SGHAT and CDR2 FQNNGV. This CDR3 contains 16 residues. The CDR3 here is CASSSTGTVITDTQYF. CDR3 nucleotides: TGTGCCAGCAGCTCCACCGGGACAGTGATCACAGATACGCAGTATTTT.

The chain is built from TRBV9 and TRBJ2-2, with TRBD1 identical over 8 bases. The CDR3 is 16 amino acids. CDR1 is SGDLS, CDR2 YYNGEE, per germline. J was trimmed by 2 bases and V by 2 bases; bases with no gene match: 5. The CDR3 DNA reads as TGTGCCAGCAGCGTGTGGACAGGGCTAAACACCGGGGAGCTGTTTTTT. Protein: CASSVWTGLNTGELFF.

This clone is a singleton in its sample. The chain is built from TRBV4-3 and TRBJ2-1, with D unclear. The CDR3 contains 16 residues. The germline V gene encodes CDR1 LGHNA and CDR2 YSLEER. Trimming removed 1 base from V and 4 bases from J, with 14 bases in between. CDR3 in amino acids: CASSQAWSGEYNEQFF. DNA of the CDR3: TGCGCCAGCAGCCAAGCGTGGTCTGGAGAATACAATGAGCAGTTCTTC.

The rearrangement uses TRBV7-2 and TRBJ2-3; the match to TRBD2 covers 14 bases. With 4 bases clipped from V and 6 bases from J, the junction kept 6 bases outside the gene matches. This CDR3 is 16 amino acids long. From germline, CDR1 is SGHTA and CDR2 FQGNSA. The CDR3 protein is CASSSPGLAGVDTQYF. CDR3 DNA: TGTGCCAGCAGCTCACCGGGACTAGCGGGAGTGGATACGCAGTATTTT.

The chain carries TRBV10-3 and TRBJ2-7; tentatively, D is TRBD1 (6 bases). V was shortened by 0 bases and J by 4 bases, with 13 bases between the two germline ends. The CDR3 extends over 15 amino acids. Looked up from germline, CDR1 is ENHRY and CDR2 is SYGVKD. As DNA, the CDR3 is TGTGCCATCAGTGAGTCACAGGGTTCATTGTACGAGCAGTACTTC. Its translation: CAISESQGSLYEQYF.

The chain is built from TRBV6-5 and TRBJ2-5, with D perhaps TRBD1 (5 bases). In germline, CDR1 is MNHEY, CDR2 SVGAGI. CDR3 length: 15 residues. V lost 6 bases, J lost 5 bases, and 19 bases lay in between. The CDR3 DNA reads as TGTGCCAGCAGCTCCAATGGGGCGAGTCGGGAGACCCAGTACTTC. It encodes CASSSNGASRETQYF.

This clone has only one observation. The CDR3 DNA is TGTGCCAGCAGCTTAAACGACAGGCAAGAGACCCAGTACTTC. Translation: CASSLNDRQETQYF. The rearrangement uses TRBV5-6 and TRBJ2-5; D may be TRBD1 (6 bases). This CDR3 has 14 amino acids. The V end was cut by 2 bases, the J end by 2 bases, with 10 bases between. CDR1 and CDR2 (germline): SGHDT, YYEEEE.

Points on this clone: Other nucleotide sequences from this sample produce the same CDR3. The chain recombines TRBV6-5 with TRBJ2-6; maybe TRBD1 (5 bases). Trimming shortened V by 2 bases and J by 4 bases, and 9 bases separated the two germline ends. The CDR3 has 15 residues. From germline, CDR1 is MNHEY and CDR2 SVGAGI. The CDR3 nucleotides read TGTGCCAGCAGTTACCAAGGGGCCGGGGCCAACGTCCTGACTTTC. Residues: CASSYQGAGANVLTF.

This chain's CDR3 is CASSQGGATATNYGYTF. As DNA, the CDR3 is TGCGCCAGCAGCCAAGGTGGTGCGACAGCCACTAACTATGGCTACACCTTC. This sequence joins TRBV4-1 and TRBJ1-2, with D maybe TRBD1 (5 bases). Per germline, CDR1 MGHRA and CDR2 YSYEKL. V was cut by 1 base and J by 0 bases, with 15 bases left in between. This CDR3 has 17 residues.

This CDR3 is CASSLVAGAAEQYF. In nucleotides, the CDR3 is TGCGCCAGCAGCTTGGTTGCCGGGGCCGCCGAGCAGTACTTC. This chain links TRBV5-1 with TRBJ2-7; TRBD1 or TRBD2 may be the D gene (5 bases each). The germline CDR1 and CDR2 sequences are SGHRS and YFSETQ. This CDR3 has 14 amino acids. Trimming cost V 0 bases and J 6 bases, with 13 bases left between them.

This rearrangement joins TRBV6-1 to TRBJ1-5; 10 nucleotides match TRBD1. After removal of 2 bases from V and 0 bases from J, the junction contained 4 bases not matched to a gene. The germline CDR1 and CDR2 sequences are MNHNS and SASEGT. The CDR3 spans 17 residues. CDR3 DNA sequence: TGTGCCAGCAGTGAAAGACAGGGGGCTTTTAGCAATCAGCCCCAGCATTTT. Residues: CASSERQGAFSNQPQHF.